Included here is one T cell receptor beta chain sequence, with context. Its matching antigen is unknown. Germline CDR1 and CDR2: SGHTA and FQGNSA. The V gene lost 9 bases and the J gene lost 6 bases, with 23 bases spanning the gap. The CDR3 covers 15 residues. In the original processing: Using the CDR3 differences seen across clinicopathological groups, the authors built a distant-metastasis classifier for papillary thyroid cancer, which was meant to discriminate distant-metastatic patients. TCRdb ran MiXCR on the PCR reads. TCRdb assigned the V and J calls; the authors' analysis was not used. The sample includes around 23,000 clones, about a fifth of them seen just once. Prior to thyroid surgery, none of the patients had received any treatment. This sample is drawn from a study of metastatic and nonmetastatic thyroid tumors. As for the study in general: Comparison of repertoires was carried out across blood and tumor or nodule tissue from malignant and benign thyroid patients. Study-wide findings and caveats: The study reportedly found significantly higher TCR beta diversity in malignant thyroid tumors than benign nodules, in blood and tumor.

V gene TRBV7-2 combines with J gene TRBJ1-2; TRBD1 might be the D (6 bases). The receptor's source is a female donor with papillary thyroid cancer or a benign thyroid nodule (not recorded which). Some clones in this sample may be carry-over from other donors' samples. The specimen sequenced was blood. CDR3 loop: CASAGSRGLRNGYTF. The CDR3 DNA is TGTGCCAGTGCGGGGTCCAGGGGTTTAAGGAATGGCTACACCTTC.